This TCR beta chain was retrieved from a study of CD8 T cells in acute hepatitis C reinfection (dated by TCRdb to the early 2020s). Regarding the study in general: Both during acute infection and after viral clearance, the study profiled the TCRbeta repertoire of CD8+ T cells that were specific for the HCV NS3-1073 epitope. Several spontaneous resolvers contributed paired acute and follow-up samples. The paper's findings and limits, for the study overall: Only the TCRbeta chain was sequenced in bulk, so alphabeta pairing of public clonotypes could not be determined. CDR3 sequences shared with other epitopes were rare, and differing sequencing approaches may have limited exact matching. Diversity in the NS3-1073 specific repertoires was high, and no significant differences in diversity emerged among acute resolver, follow-up resolver and acute chronic samples. All groups showed preferential use of the TRBV04 and TRBV06 gene families, a pattern that overrepresentation in the naive pool did not explain. Roughly 13 public clonotypes were found regardless of outcome; one public clonotype used V04-02/J02-02. Chronically infected subjects had no follow-up repertoires because NS3-1073 specific cells were too rare to sort.

According to the study, the label for this sample's time point signals: naive CD8 control sorted from an acute-time-point sample. Enrolled in the Montreal Hepatitis C Cohort (HEPCO) in Canada, the donors were people who inject drugs, and these donors were followed every 3 months. Acute primary HCV infection was defined as a positive HCV RNA or antibody test after a negative test within the previous 24 weeks. Antibodies against CD3, CD8 and CD45RO were used for surface staining, and dead cells were excluded with an aqua fixable dye. The cohort also included a handful of subjects who developed chronic infection, defined as HCV RNA positivity at 24 weeks. Frozen stocks of peripheral blood mononuclear cells were first thawed, after which negative isolation of CD8+ T cells was carried out using the MACS CD8+ T cell Isolation Kit. A BD FACSAria II cell sorter was used to sort the cells. In the case of this clone: This receptor's antigen is unknown. Per-nucleotide qualities are absent, and no much larger clonotype sits a single base away.

For CDR1 and CDR2, the germline V gene (reference sequence) lists SEHNR and FQNEAQ. V sheds 5 bases and J sheds 9 bases, leaving 10 bases between their ends. The CDR3 sequence holds 11 residues, the cysteine and phenylalanine included. Only the CDR3 portion is preserved as DNA: 33 bases, with reading frame beginning at the first base. Genomic DNA was extracted from the FACS-sorted cells, and the TCRbeta chains were sequenced by the commercial immunoSEQ service. Regarding the original processing steps: Repertoire data were analyzed with ImmunoSEQ Analyzer software v3.0 and R v3.5.1. Only productive rearrangements were analyzed, as sequences containing stop codons or out-of-frame rearrangements were removed. The sequencing provider supplied the metrics for Simpson diversity, Shannon entropy, CDR3 length and nucleotide addition. Based on frequency, clonotypes were placed into dominant, sub-dominant, low or lowest abundance groups, and clonotypes under 0.1% were left out of most analyses. Any CDR3 amino acid clonotype present in at least two subjects at a cumulative frequency of at least 0.5% was labeled public. This immuneACCESS table, as held by TCRdb, lists in-frame sequences with V and J called but not all clones. Of the missing ones, under half trace to an unresolved V gene in checked studies; the others have no known cause. From that table come the V and J calls and clone size; the DNA was used to work out D and trimming. This sample gives 38,000 or so clones in total; about 87% of them show up just once. The ten biggest clones cover under 0.65% of the sample.

This receptor was identified in a man between 25 and 39 years old with chronic hepatitis C. The sequence links TRBV7-9 to TRBJ1-1, with a weak D call of TRBD1 (6 bases match). Source material: naive CD8+ T cells from PBMCs. Reading the label with the study, this specimen's cell subset or site is: sorted total naive CD45RO-negative CD8+ T cells. The DNA sequence reads TGTGCCAGCAGCCTGGACAGCCAAGCTTTCTTT. This translates into CASSLDSQAFF.